These 27 T cell receptor beta chains were sequenced from one sample in a study of T cells in Graves' hyperthyroidism and ophthalmopathy. Amplification of TCR beta CDR3 regions was performed using RNA transcripts as template. The HTBI primer set served for first-round RT-PCR of the TCR CDR3. TCRdb itself ran the multiplex PCR reads through MiXCR, one entry per CDR3 protein. The sample shows approximately 620,000 distinct CDR3 sequences, about a sixth of them seen only once. What was sequenced was blood. All receptors derive from a woman between 35 and 50 years old with Graves' ophthalmopathy.

This clonotype was counted between two and nine times. The rearrangement joins TRBV5-6 to TRBJ1-2; D is uncertain. From germline, CDR1 is SGHDT and CDR2 YYEEEE. Between the trimmed V and J ends, which lost 2 bases and 0 bases, there was a span of 17 bases. The CDR3 is 17 residues long. CDR3 protein: CASSFDINPLANYGYTF. The CDR3 region has the DNA TGTGCCAGCAGCTTTGACATTAATCCGTTAGCTAACTATGGCTACACCTTC.

J is TRBJ1-5 and V is TRBV24-1; 7 positions agree with TRBD1. The V and J ends lost 5 bases and 7 bases, in that order; junction bases with no gene match: 4. Germline CDR1 is KGHDR and CDR2 is SFDVKD. CDR3 length: 13 residues. The CDR3 spells CATSGGQAQPQHF. For the CDR3, the DNA is TGTGCCACCAGTGGAGGACAGGCCCAGCCCCAGCATTTT.

The V gene is TRBV24-1, the J gene TRBJ1-4; no definite D call. The germline gives CDR1 KGHDR, CDR2 SFDVKD. V dropped 8 bases and J dropped 3 bases, with 12 bases sitting between them. This CDR3 has 14 residues. The CDR3 DNA sequence: TGTGCCACCAAGTCAAGACCCGCTAATGAAAAACTGTTTTTT. It codes for CATKSRPANEKLFF.

This clonotype was counted ten times or more. V usage is TRBV18 and J usage is TRBJ2-7; perhaps TRBD1 as D (6 bases). The CDR3 is made up of 14 amino acids. CDR1 is KGHSH, CDR2 LQKENI, per germline. Trimming shortened V by 4 bases and J by 0 bases, and 10 bases separated the two germline ends. For the CDR3, the DNA is TGTGCCAGCTCACAAGGACAGATCTCCTACGAGCAGTACTTC. Protein sequence: CASSQGQISYEQYF.

This clonotype showed up just a few times. A clone one base away is much larger, so this may be a read error. The V call is TRBV11-1, the J call TRBJ2-1; 11 positions match TRBD2. The CDR3 extends over 15 amino acids. The germline CDR1 and CDR2 sequences are SGHAT and FQDESV (reference sequence). The CDR3 DNA sequence: TGTGCCAGCAGCTCGGCACTAGCGGGAGCAAATGAGCAGTCCTTC. It translates to CASSSALAGANEQSF.

This clonotype was seen a handful of times. The rearrangement joins TRBV28 to TRBJ1-2; no definite D call. The CDR3 spans 14 residues. Germline-derived CDR1 and CDR2 are MDHEN and SYDVKM. V was cut by 5 bases and J by 5 bases, with 15 bases left in between. Here the CDR3 DNA reads TGTGCCAGCAGTGTAAACGAGAGCCCTTATGGCTACACCTTC. This codes for CASSVNESPYGYTF.

This clonotype occurred many times. The chain recombines TRBV11-2 with TRBJ2-7; D may be TRBD1 or TRBD2 (7 bases each). Germline V gene sequence: CDR1 SGHAT, CDR2 FQNNGV. V was cut by 5 bases and J by 3 bases, with 20 bases left in between. The CDR3 is 16 amino acids. CDR3: CASSQGGGLGGYEQYF. CDR3 bases: TGTGCCAGCAGCCAGGGGGGGGGGCTTGGCGGCTACGAGCAGTACTTC.

This clonotype was counted ten times or more. The V gene is TRBV20-1, the J gene TRBJ1-1; maybe TRBD1 (5 bases). The germline CDR1 and CDR2 sequences are DFQATT and SNEGSKA (reference sequence). The CDR3 is 13 amino acids. V was shortened by 5 bases and J by 5 bases, with 15 bases between the two germline ends. In DNA, the CDR3 is TGCAGTGCTTTTCCGGGACGTGAAACTGAAGCTTTCTTT. It translates to CSAFPGRETEAFF.

This clonotype was picked up many times. V usage is TRBV12-3 or TRBV12-4 and J usage is TRBJ2-4; TRBD2 matches at 11 bases. Trimming at V came to 2 bases and at J to 4 bases, leaving 4 bases not matched to a gene. The CDR3 is made up of 16 amino acids. As DNA, the CDR3 is TGTGCCAGCAGTTTATCGACTAGCGGGGCTAAAAACATTCAGTACTTC. Encoded protein: CASSLSTSGAKNIQYF.

At least ten counts were recorded for this clonotype. This rearrangement joins TRBV15 to TRBJ2-7; the match to TRBD2 covers 7 bases. Germline assignment: CDR1 LNHNV and CDR2 YYDKDF (reference sequence). This CDR3 contains 14 residues. The V gene end was trimmed by 1 base and the J gene end by 7 bases; junction bases not matched to a gene: 7. The CDR3 loop is CATSRGGGPTEQYF. The CDR3 nucleotides are TGTGCCACCAGCAGAGGGGGAGGGCCAACTGAGCAGTACTTC.

This clonotype occurred many times. The chain uses TRBV20-1 and TRBJ1-2; 9 bases are shared with TRBD1. Germline trimming cut 3 bases from V and 4 bases from J; bases unmatched to any gene: 9. Germline values: CDR1 DFQATT, CDR2 SNEGSKA (reference sequence). The CDR3 covers 15 residues. CDR3 sequence reads: CSASLIGQGTYGYTF. The CDR3 bases are TGCAGTGCTAGTCTGATCGGACAGGGGACCTATGGCTACACCTTC.

The rearrangement links TRBV28 to TRBJ1-5, with 8 bases lining up with TRBD1. The CDR3 sequence is 15 residues long. Trimming removed 3 bases from V and 2 bases from J; junction bases left unmatched: 3. From germline, CDR1 is MDHEN and CDR2 SYDVKM. This CDR3 reads CASSLSTGGNQPQHF. As DNA, the CDR3 is TGTGCCAGCAGTTTGTCGACAGGGGGCAATCAGCCCCAGCATTTT. Supplemented by reference TRBV28 and TRBJ1-5, the full variable domain reads DVKVTQSSRYLVKRTGEKVFLECVQDMDHENMFWYRQDPGLGLRLIYFSYDVKMKEKGDIPEGYSVSREKKERFSLILESASTNQTSMYLCASSLSTGGNQPQHFGDGTRLSIL.

This clonotype showed up just once. This rearrangement joins TRBV5-1 to TRBJ2-2; tentatively, D is TRBD1 (6 bases). There are 15 residues in the CDR3. Trimming left V 3 bases short and J 3 bases short, with 12 bases between. Germline CDR1 is SGHRS and CDR2 is YFSETQ. The CDR3: CASSSQGKDTGELFF. DNA for the CDR3: TGCGCCAGCAGCTCACAGGGAAAGGACACCGGGGAGCTGTTTTTT. The full variable domain, rest sourced from reference TRBV5-1 and TRBJ2-2, is KAGVTQTPRYLIKTRGQQVTLSCSPISGHRSVSWYQQTPGQGLQFLFEYFSETQRNKGNFPGRFSGRQFSNSRSEMNVSTLELGDSALYLCASSSQGKDTGELFFGEGSRLTVL.

This clonotype was detected only a few times. This rearrangement joins TRBV20-1 to TRBJ1-1; D gene ambiguous. CDR1 is DFQATT, CDR2 SNEGSKA, per germline (reference sequence). CDR3 length: 13 residues. V was cut by 3 bases and J by 6 bases, with 14 bases left in between. The CDR3 nucleotides are TGCAGTGCTAGGGCTAGTGGAAACGCTGAAGCTTTCTTT. Translated, it gives CSARASGNAEAFF.

The V call is TRBV5-1, the J call TRBJ2-2; D is ambiguous. Germline values: CDR1 SGHRS, CDR2 YFSETQ. V was trimmed by 6 bases and J by 3 bases, leaving 12 bases between them. The CDR3 consists of 14 residues. CDR3: CASTPRSDTGELFF. DNA for the CDR3: TGCGCCAGCACTCCTAGATCGGACACCGGGGAGCTGTTTTTT.

The V call is TRBV20-1, the J call TRBJ2-1, with 13 nucleotides matching TRBD2. This CDR3 contains 15 residues. Germline CDR1 and CDR2: DFQATT and SNEGSKA (reference sequence). J gave up 9 bases and V 2 bases, and 7 bases lay outside the gene matches. The CDR3 region is CSARSTGTSGIEQFF. CDR3 coding DNA: TGCAGTGCTAGATCGACCGGGACTAGCGGGATTGAGCAGTTCTTC.

This clonotype was picked up many times. This chain connects TRBV5-1 to TRBJ2-1; weak D call: TRBD2 (6 bases). Per germline, CDR1 SGHRS and CDR2 YFSETQ. The CDR3 sequence is 15 residues long. V lost 3 bases to trimming and J lost 5 bases, with 15 bases between them. The CDR3: CASSSTIAENNEQFF. CDR3 nucleotide sequence: TGCGCCAGCAGCTCCACTATAGCGGAAAACAATGAGCAGTTCTTC.

This clonotype was seen more than once but under ten times. CDR3 loop: CASSERQGGQKLFF. The CDR3 coding sequence is TGTGCCAGCAGTGAGCGCCAGGGGGGTCAAAAACTGTTTTTT. This chain joins TRBV6-1 and TRBJ1-4, with 7 bases lining up with TRBD1. With V trimmed by 3 bases and J by 9 bases, 7 bases remained unmatched. Germline V gene sequence: CDR1 MNHNS, CDR2 SASEGT. CDR3 length: 14 amino acids.

The chain carries TRBV10-2 and TRBJ2-1, with TRBD1 matching over 7 bases. The CDR3 is 12 residues long. From germline, CDR1 is WSHSY and CDR2 SAAADI. The V segment lost 4 bases and the J segment 9 bases; nucleotides outside the gene matches: 3. The CDR3 coding sequence is TGCGCCAGCAGTGGACAGGGCGGTGAGCAGTTCTTC. Its protein product is CASSGQGGEQFF.

This clonotype occurred many times. The chain has TRBV6-1 and TRBJ1-2; D perhaps matches TRBD1 (6 bases). This CDR3 is built from 14 residues. Germline V gene lookup returns CDR1 MNHNS and CDR2 SASEGT. Between the trimmed V and J ends, which lost 2 bases and 4 bases, there was a span of 11 bases. In DNA, the CDR3 is TGTGCCAGCAGTGAATCCTGGACAGCCTATGGCTACACCTTC. Residues: CASSESWTAYGYTF.

This clonotype has at least ten counts. This sequence joins TRBV6-2 or TRBV6-3 and TRBJ1-1; D remains ambiguous. Germline V gives CDR1 MNHEY, CDR2 SVGEGT. The length of the CDR3 is 16 residues. The germline V and J ends were trimmed by 6 bases and 0 bases, with 17 bases remaining between them. In nucleotides, the CDR3 is TGTGCCAGCAGACCCGACCTCTATCCAATGAACACTGAAGCTTTCTTT. Translation gives CASRPDLYPMNTEAFF.

In its sample, this clonotype was seen many times. The V and J genes are TRBV18 and TRBJ2-7; 8 bases are shared with TRBD1. V dropped 4 bases and J dropped 5; count of bases not matched to a gene: 10. Germline CDR1 reads KGHSH; CDR2 reads LQKENI. There are 15 residues in the CDR3. This chain's CDR3 is CASSQGGQGVHEQYF. In DNA form, the CDR3 reads TGTGCCAGCTCACAGGGAGGACAGGGCGTGCACGAGCAGTACTTC.

This clonotype was observed at least ten times. Here the CDR3 DNA reads TGTGCCAGCAGAGGAGGGGGCACAGATACGCAGTATTTT. Its translation is CASRGGGTDTQYF. V is TRBV6-1 and J is TRBJ2-3, with D possibly matching TRBD2 (6 bases). Germline V gene sequence: CDR1 MNHNS, CDR2 SASEGT. CDR3 length equals 13 residues. V gave up 6 bases and J gave up 1 base, with 8 bases separating them.

This clonotype has only a few counts. The V and J genes are TRBV30 and TRBJ2-6; D is undetermined. V lost 5 bases and J 2 bases, leaving 7 bases between the germline ends. Germline CDR1 GTSNPN, CDR2 SVGIG (reference sequence). This CDR3 has 13 amino acids. CDR3 amino acids: CAWVAPGANVLTF. The CDR3, as DNA: TGTGCCTGGGTCGCCCCTGGGGCCAACGTCCTGACTTTC. Together with reference TRBV30 and TRBJ2-6, the CDR3 gives the full variable domain: SQTIHQWPATLVQPVGSPLSLECTVEGTSNPNLYWYRQAAGRGLQLLFYSVGIGQISSEVPQNLSASRPQDRQFILSSKKLLLSDSGFYLCAWVAPGANVLTFGAGSRLTVL.

The chain carries TRBV30 and TRBJ2-4; TRBD2 agrees at 7 bases. After removal of 1 base from V and 3 bases from J, the junction contained 3 bases not matched to a gene. Germline V lookup: CDR1 GTSNPN, CDR2 SVGIG (reference sequence). The CDR3 is 14 residues long. For the CDR3, the DNA is TGTGCCTGGAGTGGCGGGGGTGTCAAAAACATTCAGTACTTC. It encodes CAWSGGGVKNIQYF.

This clonotype occurred many times. In DNA form, the CDR3 reads TGTGCCAGCAGCTTAATGGTGGGTCGGGATTCACCCCTCCACTTT. Translation gives CASSLMVGRDSPLHF. This chain links TRBV7-2 with TRBJ1-6; D is undetermined. V was clipped by 2 bases and J by 8 bases, with 13 bases between them. Germline CDR1 and CDR2: SGHTA and FQGNSA. This CDR3 is 15 amino acids long.

The sample holds many counts of this clonotype. The V and J genes are TRBV12-3 or TRBV12-4 and TRBJ2-3, with TRBD1 matching 11 bases. J lost 6 bases, V lost 7 bases, and 6 bases had no gene match. The CDR3 spans 14 residues. The CDR3 loop reads CASKDRGRLDTQYF. As DNA, the CDR3 is TGTGCCAGCAAGGACAGGGGGCGCCTGGATACGCAGTATTTT.